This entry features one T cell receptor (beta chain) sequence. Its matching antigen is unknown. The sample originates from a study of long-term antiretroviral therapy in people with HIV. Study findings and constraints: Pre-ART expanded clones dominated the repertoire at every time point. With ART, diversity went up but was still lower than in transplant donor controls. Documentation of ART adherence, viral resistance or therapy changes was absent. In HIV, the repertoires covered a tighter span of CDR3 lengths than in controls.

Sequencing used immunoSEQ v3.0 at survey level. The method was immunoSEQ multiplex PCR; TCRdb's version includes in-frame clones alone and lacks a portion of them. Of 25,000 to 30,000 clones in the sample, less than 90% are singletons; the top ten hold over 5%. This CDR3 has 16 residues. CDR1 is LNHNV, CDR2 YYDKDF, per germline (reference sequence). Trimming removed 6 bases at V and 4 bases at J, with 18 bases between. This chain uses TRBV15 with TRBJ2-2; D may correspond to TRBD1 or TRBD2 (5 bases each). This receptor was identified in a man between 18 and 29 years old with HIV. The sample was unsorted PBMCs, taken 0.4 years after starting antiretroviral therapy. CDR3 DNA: TGTGCCACCAGGATTACTTCCCGAGGGGCCACCGGGGAGCTGTTTTTT. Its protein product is CATRITSRGATGELFF.